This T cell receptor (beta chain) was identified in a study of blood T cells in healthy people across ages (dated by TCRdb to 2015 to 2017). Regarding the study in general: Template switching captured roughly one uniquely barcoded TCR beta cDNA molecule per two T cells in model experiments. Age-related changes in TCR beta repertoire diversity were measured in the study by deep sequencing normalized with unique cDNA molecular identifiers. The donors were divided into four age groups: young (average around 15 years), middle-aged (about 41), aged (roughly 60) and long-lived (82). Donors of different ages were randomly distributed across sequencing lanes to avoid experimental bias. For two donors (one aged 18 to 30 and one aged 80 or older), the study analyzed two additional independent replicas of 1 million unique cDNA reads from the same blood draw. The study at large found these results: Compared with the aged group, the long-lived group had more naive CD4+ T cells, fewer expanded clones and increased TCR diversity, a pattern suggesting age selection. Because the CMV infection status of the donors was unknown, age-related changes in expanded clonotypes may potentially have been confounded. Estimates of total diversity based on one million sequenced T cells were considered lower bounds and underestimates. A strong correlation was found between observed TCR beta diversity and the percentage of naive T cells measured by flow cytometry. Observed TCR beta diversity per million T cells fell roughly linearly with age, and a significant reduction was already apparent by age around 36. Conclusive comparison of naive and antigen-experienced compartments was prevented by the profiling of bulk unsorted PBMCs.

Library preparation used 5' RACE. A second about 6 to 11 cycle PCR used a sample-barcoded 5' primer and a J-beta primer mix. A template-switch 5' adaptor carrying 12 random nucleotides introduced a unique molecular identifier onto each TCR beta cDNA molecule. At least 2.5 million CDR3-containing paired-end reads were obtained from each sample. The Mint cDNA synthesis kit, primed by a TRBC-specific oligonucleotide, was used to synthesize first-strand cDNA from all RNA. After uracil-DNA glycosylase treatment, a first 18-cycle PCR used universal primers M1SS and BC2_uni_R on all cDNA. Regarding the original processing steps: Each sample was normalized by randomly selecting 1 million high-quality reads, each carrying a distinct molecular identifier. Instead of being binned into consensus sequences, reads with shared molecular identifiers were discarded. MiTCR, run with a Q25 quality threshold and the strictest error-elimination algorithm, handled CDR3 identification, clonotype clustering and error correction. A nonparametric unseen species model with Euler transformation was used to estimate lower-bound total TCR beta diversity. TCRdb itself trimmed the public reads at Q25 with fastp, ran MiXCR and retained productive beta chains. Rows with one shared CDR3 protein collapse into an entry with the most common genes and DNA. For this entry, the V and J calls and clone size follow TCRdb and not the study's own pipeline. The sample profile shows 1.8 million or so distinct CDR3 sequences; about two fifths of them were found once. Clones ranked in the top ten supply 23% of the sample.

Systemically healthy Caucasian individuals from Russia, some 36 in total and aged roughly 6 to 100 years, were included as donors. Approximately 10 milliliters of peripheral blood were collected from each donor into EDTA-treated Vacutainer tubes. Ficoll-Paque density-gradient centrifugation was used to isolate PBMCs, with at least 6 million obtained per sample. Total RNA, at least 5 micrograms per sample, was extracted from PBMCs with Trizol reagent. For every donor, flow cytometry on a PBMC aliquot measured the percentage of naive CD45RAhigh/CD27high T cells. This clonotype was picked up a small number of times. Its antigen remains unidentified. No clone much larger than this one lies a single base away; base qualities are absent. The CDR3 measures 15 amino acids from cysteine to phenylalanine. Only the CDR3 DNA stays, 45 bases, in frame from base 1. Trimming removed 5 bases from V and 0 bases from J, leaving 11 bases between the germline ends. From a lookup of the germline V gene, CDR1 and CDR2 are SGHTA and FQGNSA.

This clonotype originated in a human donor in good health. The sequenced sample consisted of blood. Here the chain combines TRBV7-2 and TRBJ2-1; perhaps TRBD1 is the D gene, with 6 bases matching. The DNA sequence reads TGTGCCAGCAGCCTACAGGGTATCTCCTACAATGAGCAGTTCTTC. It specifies CASSLQGISYNEQFF. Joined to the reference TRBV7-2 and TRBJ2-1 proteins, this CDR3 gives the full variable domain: GAGVSQSPSNKVTEKGKDVELRCDPISGHTALYWYRQSLGQGLEFLIYFQGNSAPDKSGLPSDRFSAERTGGSVSTLTIQRTQQEDSAVYLCASSLQGISYNEQFFGPGTRLTVL.